The 16 T cell receptor beta chains below all came from one sample that was sequenced in a study of T cells in Graves' hyperthyroidism and ophthalmopathy. The TCR beta CDR3 regions underwent amplification using RNA transcripts as the source. In the first-round RT-PCR of the TCR CDR3, the HTBI primer set was used. TCRdb reanalysed the multiplex PCR reads using MiXCR and keeps one entry per CDR3 protein. The sample gives some 270,000 distinct CDR3 sequences, roughly 14% of which show up once; approximately 8.6% is in the top ten. Input material: blood. The receptors derive from a woman aged 30 to 39 with Graves' hyperthyroidism that later progressed to Graves' ophthalmopathy.

With regard to this clonotype: It may be a read error: a sequence one base away is much more abundant. The V call is TRBV20-1, the J call TRBJ2-1; 10 nucleotides agree with TRBD2. V was pared by 0 bases and J by 2 bases, with 7 bases of the junction left unmatched. CDR1 and CDR2 from the germline V gene are DFQATT and SNEGSKA (reference sequence). The length of the CDR3 is 17 residues. The CDR3 sequence: CSARDTGSGRAYNEQFF. CDR3 DNA sequence: TGCAGTGCTAGAGATACAGGAAGCGGGAGGGCCTACAATGAGCAGTTCTTC.

This clonotype was seen a handful of times. The chain employs TRBV5-8 and TRBJ2-1; 9 bases fit TRBD2. Germline V gene data show CDR1 as SGHTS and CDR2 as YDEGEE. The ends lost 0 bases at V and 5 bases at J; junction bases unmatched: 6. This CDR3 has 16 residues. The CDR3 coding sequence is TGTGCCAGCAGCTTGGATAGCGGGAGATGGGACAATGAGCAGTTCTTC. This codes for CASSLDSGRWDNEQFF.

The chain has TRBV6-2 or TRBV6-3 and TRBJ2-5; tentatively, D is TRBD2 (7 bases). V was shortened by 6 bases and J by 2 bases, with 22 bases between the two germline ends. There are 17 residues in the CDR3. CDR1 is MNHEY and CDR2 is SVGEGT in the germline V gene. CDR3 in amino acids: CASSLKGQRSGQETQYF. CDR3 nucleotides: TGTGCCAGCAGCCTAAAAGGACAGCGTAGCGGGCAAGAGACCCAGTACTTC.

This clonotype was detected only a few times. J is TRBJ1-5 and V is TRBV19; D might be TRBD1 (5 bases). Germline CDR1 and CDR2: LNHDA and SQIVND (reference sequence). CDR3 length equals 13 residues. Trimming pared 8 bases from V and 0 bases from J, leaving 8 bases between. This CDR3 reads CASGGYSNQPQHF. CDR3 in DNA: TGTGCCAGTGGGGGTTATAGCAATCAGCCCCAGCATTTT. Full variable domain (remainder filled in from reference TRBV19 and TRBJ1-5): DGGITQSPKYLFRKEGQNVTLSCEQNLNHDAMYWYRQDPGQGLRLIYYSQIVNDFQKGDIAEGYSVSREKKESFPLTVTSAQKNPTAFYLCASGGYSNQPQHFGDGTRLSIL.

This rearrangement joins TRBV4-3 to TRBJ2-1; 7 positions match TRBD2. Per the germline V gene, CDR1 is LGHNA and CDR2 is YSLEER. The CDR3 extends over 17 amino acids. V shed 1 base and J 1 base; nucleotides not matched to a gene: 7. This CDR3 reads CASSQVSLAESYNEQFF. CDR3 sequence (DNA): TGCGCCAGCAGCCAAGTCTCCCTAGCGGAGTCCTACAATGAGCAGTTCTTC.

V and J are TRBV20-1 and TRBJ1-5; D is perhaps TRBD1 (6 bases). The CDR3 is made up of 17 amino acids. From germline, CDR1 is DFQATT and CDR2 SNEGSKA (reference sequence). V lost 0 bases and J 1 base, leaving 16 bases between the germline ends. The CDR3 coding sequence is TGCAGTGCTAGAGATCAGGGAGGGGGTATGAGCAATCAGCCCCAGCATTTT. It encodes CSARDQGGGMSNQPQHF.

The rearrangement joins TRBV6-1 to TRBJ1-3; 7 nucleotides align to TRBD1. Germline values: CDR1 MNHNS, CDR2 SASEGT. V was pared by 5 bases and J by 8 bases, with 21 bases of the junction left unmatched. This CDR3 is built from 18 residues. This CDR3 is CASSSLPALLGTAYTIYF. CDR3 bases: TGTGCCAGCAGTTCGCTTCCCGCATTACTCGGGACAGCCTACACCATATATTTT.

In its sample, this clonotype was seen many times. This chain joins TRBV7-2 and TRBJ2-7; 7 nucleotides align to TRBD2. The CDR3 length is 12 residues. Germline values: CDR1 SGHTA, CDR2 FQGNSA. Unmatched junction bases numbered 3, after V lost 4 bases and J lost 6 bases. Here the CDR3 DNA reads TGTGCCAGCAGCTGGGGGGGTTTCGAGCAGTACTTC. It yields the protein CASSWGGFEQYF.

CDR3 DNA sequence: TGTGCCAGCAGGCGGACAGGAGCGTATCAGCCCCAGCATTTT. Translated, it gives CASRRTGAYQPQHF. The gene calls are TRBV27 and TRBJ1-5; 7 nucleotides match TRBD1. This CDR3 is 14 amino acids long. Trimming at V came to 6 bases and at J to 5 bases, leaving 7 bases not matched to a gene. The germline CDR1 and CDR2 sequences are MNHEY and SMNVEV (reference sequence).

This clonotype was seen ten or more times. This chain joins TRBV2 and TRBJ1-1; D remains ambiguous. The germline V and J ends were trimmed by 6 bases and 8 bases, with 16 bases remaining between them. Looked up from germline, CDR1 is SNHLY and CDR2 is FYNNEI. CDR3 size: 13 residues. This chain's CDR3 is CASRATEEVEAFF. The DNA of the CDR3 is TGTGCCAGCAGAGCGACTGAGGAAGTAGAAGCTTTCTTT. Drawing the rest from reference TRBV2 and TRBJ1-1, the complete variable domain is EPEVTQTPSHQVTQMGQEVILRCVPISNHLYFYWYRQILGQKVEFLVSFYNNEISEKSEIFDDQFSVERPDGSNFTLKIRSTKLEDSAMYFCASRATEEVEAFFGQGTRLTVV.

For the CDR3, the DNA is TGCAGCGTTGGGGGCCGTGCAGGGCTTATCTTTGAGCAGTTCTTC. It is translated as CSVGGRAGLIFEQFF. The chain employs TRBV29-1 and TRBJ2-1; D may be TRBD1 (5 bases). V was cut by 4 bases and J by 9 bases, with 22 bases left in between. CDR3 length equals 15 residues. Germline lookup yields CDR1 SQVTM and CDR2 ANQGSEA.

The sample holds a few counts of this clonotype. A much larger clone lies one base from this, so it may be a read error. CDR3 nucleotides: TGTGCCAGCAGTTTAGGCCCGGGGCGAGATTACTATGACTACACCTTC. Its translation is CASSLGPGRDYYDYTF. The genes are TRBV28 and TRBJ1-2, with a weak D call TRBD1 (5 bases). This CDR3 spans 16 amino acids. Germline V lookup: CDR1 MDHEN, CDR2 SYDVKM.

This clonotype has just a few counts. This may be a read error, as it is one base from a much larger clone. This CDR3 fails to terminate in the conserved phenylalanine or tryptophan, so it likely reflects a read error. The chain recombines TRBV28 with TRBJ2-7; weak D call: TRBD1 (5 bases). From germline, CDR1 is MDHEN and CDR2 SYDVKM. This CDR3 comprises 12 residues. V was pared by 6 bases and J by 3 bases, with 9 bases between. The CDR3: CASRGQYYEQYL. In nucleotides, the CDR3 is TGTGCCAGCAGGGGGCAATACTACGAGCAGTACCTC.

This clonotype was counted at least ten times. The gene calls are TRBV7-3 and TRBJ1-6; D is unresolved. This CDR3 is 16 amino acids long. Deletions cut 4 bases from V and 4 bases from J, with 14 bases between. CDR1 is SGHTA and CDR2 is FQGTGA in the germline V gene. As DNA, the CDR3 is TGTGCCAGCAGCTCCGACGGTTTCGGGTATAATTCACCCCTCCACTTT. This sequence encodes CASSSDGFGYNSPLHF. The full variable domain, completed using reference TRBV7-3 and TRBJ1-6, is GAGVSQTPSNKVTEKGKYVELRCDPISGHTALYWYRQSLGQGPEFLIYFQGTGAADDSGLPNDRFFAVRPEGSVSTLKIQRTERGDSAVYLCASSSDGFGYNSPLHFGNGTRLTVT.

At least ten counts were recorded for this clonotype. The rearrangement uses TRBV11-2 and TRBJ2-7, with TRBD2 identical over 8 bases. This CDR3 is built from 15 residues. With V trimmed by 3 bases and J by 0 bases, 4 bases remained unmatched. Germline CDR1 SGHAT, CDR2 FQNNGV. The CDR3 sequence is CASSFSGVPSYEQYF. The DNA of the CDR3 is TGTGCCAGCAGCTTTAGCGGGGTCCCCTCCTACGAGCAGTACTTC.

The genes are TRBV3-1 and TRBJ1-4; possible D gene TRBD1, 6 bases. This CDR3 has 15 amino acids. Germline lookup yields CDR1 LGHDT and CDR2 YNNKEL (reference sequence). V was trimmed by 4 bases and J by 0 bases, leaving 9 bases between them. CDR3 region: CASSLGGPTNEKLFF. The DNA for the CDR3 is TGTGCCAGCAGCCTGGGGGGCCCAACTAATGAAAAACTGTTTTTT.